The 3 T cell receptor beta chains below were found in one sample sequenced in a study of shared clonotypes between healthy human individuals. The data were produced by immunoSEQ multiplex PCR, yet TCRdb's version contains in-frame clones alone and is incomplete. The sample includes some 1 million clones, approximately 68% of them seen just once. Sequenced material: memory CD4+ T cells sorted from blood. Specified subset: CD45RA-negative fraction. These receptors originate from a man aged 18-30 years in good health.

The CDR3 nucleotides read TGTGCCTGGAACAGACACCAGGATCAGCCCCAGCATTTT. It specifies CAWNRHQDQPQHF. The V and J genes are TRBV30 and TRBJ1-5; D is uncertain. V was cut by 4 bases and J by 5 bases, with 12 bases left in between. The CDR3 totals 13 residues. Germline CDR1 GTSNPN, CDR2 SVGIG (reference sequence).

CDR3 in DNA: TGTGCCAGCAGCTTGAGAAGGTCAGATACGCAGTATTTT. Protein: CASSLRRSDTQYF. The chain links TRBV5-6 to TRBJ2-3; D is ambiguous. V lost 1 base, J lost 4 bases, and 7 bases lay in between. Germline V gene data show CDR1 as SGHDT and CDR2 as YYEEEE. The CDR3 consists of 13 residues.

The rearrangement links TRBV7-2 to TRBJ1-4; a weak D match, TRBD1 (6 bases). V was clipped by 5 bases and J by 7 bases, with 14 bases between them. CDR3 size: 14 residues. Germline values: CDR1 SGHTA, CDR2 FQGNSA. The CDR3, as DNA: TGTGCCAGCAGCATTACAGGGATGGGTGAAAAACTGTTTTTT. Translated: CASSITGMGEKLFF.